Below are 20 T cell receptor beta chains sequenced from a single sample in a study of blood T cell repertoires in COVID-19. Profiling relied on immunoSEQ multiplex PCR, and the TCRdb table lists in-frame clones only, not all of them. The sample yields 200,000 to 250,000 clones, over 75% seen once. The source material was PBMCs or T cells enriched from blood (not recorded which). The origin of the receptors is a woman aged 18-35 years in a cohort exposed to, infected with or recovered from COVID-19 (not recorded which).

This clone was seen a few times. The CDR3 here is CASSSLGSRVDEQFF. CDR3 nucleotides: TGTGCCAGCAGCTCCTTGGGCAGCAGGGTCGATGAGCAGTTCTTC. V usage is TRBV7-9 and J usage is TRBJ2-1; D perhaps matches TRBD1 (5 bases). This CDR3 has 15 amino acids. V lost 4 bases and J lost 8, with 18 bases in between. Germline V gives CDR1 SEHNR, CDR2 FQNEAQ (reference sequence).

The chain employs TRBV11-3 and TRBJ2-4; 11 bases are shared with TRBD2. J lost 1 base, V lost 5 bases, and 10 bases had no gene match. The CDR3 totals 18 residues. Germline CDR1 reads SGHNT; CDR2 reads YENEEA. CDR3 residues: CASSPGTSGTLAKNIQYF. The CDR3 coding sequence is TGTGCCAGCAGCCCCGGGACTAGCGGAACGTTGGCCAAAAACATTCAGTACTTC.

V usage is TRBV6-2 or TRBV6-3 and J usage is TRBJ2-2; TRBD2 aligns across 9 bases. The CDR3 totals 16 residues. The V gene end was trimmed by 6 bases and the J gene end by 6 bases; junction bases not matched to a gene: 11. CDR1 and CDR2 (germline): MNHEY, SVGEGT. This CDR3 is CASSPGTSKRAGELFF. CDR3 nucleotide sequence: TGTGCCAGCAGCCCTGGGACTAGCAAAAGGGCCGGGGAGCTGTTTTTT.

The chain uses TRBV24-1 and TRBJ1-2, with 11 positions matching TRBD1. CDR3 size: 13 residues. Germline values: CDR1 KGHDR, CDR2 SFDVKD. V trimming: 9 bases; J trimming: 3 bases; junction bases outside the gene matches: 2. The CDR3 DNA reads TGTGCCACCGGGACAGGGGGAGACTATGGCTACACCTTC. Amino acid sequence: CATGTGGDYGYTF.

CDR3 amino acids: CASTPTGAGYGYTF. The CDR3 DNA follows: TGTGCCAGCACCCCGACAGGGGCGGGGTATGGCTACACCTTC. The chain has TRBV6-5 and TRBJ1-2; TRBD1 aligns across 8 bases. Looked up from germline, CDR1 is MNHEY and CDR2 is SVGAGI. CDR3 length: 14 amino acids. V shed 7 bases and J 5 bases; nucleotides not matched to a gene: 9.

The rearrangement joins TRBV3-1 (or the pseudogene TRBV3-2) to TRBJ2-5; TRBD2 matches 13 bases. Per germline, CDR1 LGHDT and CDR2 YNNKEL (reference sequence). With V trimmed by 6 bases and J by 9 bases, 10 bases remained unmatched. The CDR3 consists of 15 residues. CDR3 amino acids: CASSSGTSGIGPQYF. CDR3 coding DNA: TGTGCCAGCAGTTCCGGGACTAGCGGGATAGGGCCCCAGTACTTC.

V usage is TRBV3-1 (or the pseudogene TRBV3-2) and J usage is TRBJ2-2, with 7 nucleotides matching TRBD2. CDR1 and CDR2 (germline): LGHDT, YNNKEL (reference sequence). The CDR3 totals 15 residues. With 3 bases clipped from V and 1 base from J, the junction kept 2 bases outside the gene matches. CDR3 loop: CASSHGGGNTGELFF. CDR3 coding DNA: TGTGCCAGCAGCCACGGCGGGGGGAACACCGGGGAGCTGTTTTTT.

The genes are TRBV7-9 and TRBJ2-7; no firm D call. Germline V gene data show CDR1 as SEHNR and CDR2 as FQNEAQ (reference sequence). V was clipped by 5 bases and J by 2 bases, with 16 bases between them. The CDR3 covers 15 residues. Written as DNA, the CDR3 is TGTGCCAGCAGCCAGCGACGGTTTCAACCCTACGAGCAGTACTTC. Translating gives CASSQRRFQPYEQYF.

The chain combines TRBV19 with TRBJ1-3, with D possibly matching TRBD1 (5 bases). Germline CDR1 is LNHDA and CDR2 is SQIVND (reference sequence). The CDR3 contains 16 residues. V lost 5 bases, J lost 0 bases, and 14 bases lay in between. The CDR3: CASSFTRGSSGNTIYF. Written as DNA, the CDR3 is TGTGCCAGTAGTTTCACACGGGGGAGCTCTGGAAACACCATATATTTT.

The rearrangement joins TRBV14 to TRBJ2-2, with 8 bases matching TRBD2. CDR3 size: 15 residues. Germline V gene lookup returns CDR1 SGHDN and CDR2 FVKESK. The J segment lost 2 bases and the V segment lost 4 bases, leaving 3 bases of the junction unmatched. CDR3 amino acids: CASSRTSGNTGELFF. CDR3 sequence (DNA): TGTGCCAGCAGCCGCACTAGCGGCAACACCGGGGAGCTGTTTTTT. The whole variable domain, remainder taken from reference TRBV14 and TRBJ2-2, is EAGVTQFPSHSVIEKGQTVTLRCDPISGHDNLYWYRRVMGKEIKFLLHFVKESKQDESGMPNNRFLAERTGGTYSTLKVQPAELEDSGVYFCASSRTSGNTGELFFGEGSRLTVL.

DNA for the CDR3: TGTGCCACCAGTGATAACACTATAGAAACAGGGGGCTATGGCTACACCTTC. Translating gives CATSDNTIETGGYGYTF. The V call is TRBV24-1, the J call TRBJ1-2, with 8 bases fitting TRBD1. Germline V lookup: CDR1 KGHDR, CDR2 SFDVKD. The ends lost 3 bases at V and 4 bases at J; junction bases unmatched: 12. The CDR3 extends over 17 amino acids.

A single count supports this clone. The CDR3 DNA sequence: TGTGCCAGCAGCCAAGACAGGGGTTTTGGCTATGGCTACACCTTC. This translates into CASSQDRGFGYGYTF. The chain combines TRBV4-2 with TRBJ1-2; D possibly corresponds to TRBD1 (6 bases). The V end was cut by 0 bases, the J end by 4 bases, with 12 bases between. The CDR3 sequence is 15 residues long. CDR1 is LGHNA, CDR2 YNFKEQ, per germline.

The chain recombines TRBV5-5 with TRBJ1-2; a possible D gene is TRBD1 (6 bases). The germline V gene encodes CDR1 SGHKS and CDR2 YYEKEE (reference sequence). The CDR3 runs 16 residues. V shed 6 bases and J shed 4 bases, with 22 bases lying between them. The CDR3 is CASTPETGSLAYGYTF. The CDR3 coding sequence is TGTGCCAGCACCCCAGAGACAGGCAGTTTGGCCTATGGCTACACCTTC.

The chain uses TRBV27 and TRBJ2-7; 8 bases map to TRBD1. V was pared by 1 base and J by 4 bases, with 18 bases of the junction left unmatched. The CDR3 covers 19 residues. Germline CDR1 and CDR2: MNHEY and SMNVEV (reference sequence). The CDR3 here is CASSLWAPRDRGGPYEQYF. In DNA form, the CDR3 reads TGTGCCAGCAGTTTATGGGCCCCGCGAGACAGGGGAGGTCCGTACGAGCAGTACTTC.

The chain employs TRBV7-2 and TRBJ2-3; 12 nucleotides match TRBD2. CDR3 size: 16 residues. J was trimmed by 1 base and V by 3 bases; bases with no gene match: 2. Germline V gene lookup returns CDR1 SGHTA and CDR2 FQGNSA. CDR3 in amino acids: CASSFSSGRGTDTQYF. CDR3 coding DNA: TGTGCCAGCAGCTTTTCTAGCGGGAGGGGCACAGATACGCAGTATTTT.

The chain links TRBV5-8 to TRBJ1-5; TRBD1 matches 7 bases. The length of the CDR3 is 12 residues. Per the germline V gene, CDR1 is SGHTS and CDR2 is YDEGEE. After removal of 4 bases from V and 14 bases from J, the junction contained 9 bases not matched to a gene. Written as DNA, the CDR3 is TGTGCCAGCAGCGTGGACAGGTCCACTAAGCATTTT. It is translated as CASSVDRSTKHF.

The rearrangement uses TRBV19 and TRBJ1-5; perhaps TRBD1 as D (5 bases). The germline V gene has CDR1 LNHDA and CDR2 SQIVND (reference sequence). The CDR3 spans 14 residues. The germline V and J ends were trimmed by 6 bases and 4 bases, with 13 bases remaining between them. CDR3 in DNA: TGTGCCAGTAGCAACCGGGACTGGAATCAGCCCCAGCATTTT. This translates into CASSNRDWNQPQHF.

The chain joins TRBV5-6 to TRBJ1-1; D is perhaps TRBD1 (5 bases). The germline CDR1 and CDR2 sequences are SGHDT and YYEEEE. The CDR3 is made up of 14 amino acids. V was clipped by 0 bases and J by 7 bases, with 13 bases between them. CDR3 DNA sequence: TGTGCCAGCAGCTTGGTTGGCAGGGTAATTGAAGCTTTCTTT. As protein: CASSLVGRVIEAFF.

This chain uses TRBV19 with TRBJ1-6; 7 bases are shared with TRBD1. The CDR3 is 16 residues long. Losses at the gene ends were 4 bases for V and 6 bases for J; bases not matched to a gene: 9. Germline loops: CDR1 LNHDA, CDR2 SQIVND (reference sequence). The CDR3 DNA follows: TGTGCCAGTAGTACGGAAGACAGGGCGGGTAATTCACCCCTCCACTTT. It translates to CASSTEDRAGNSPLHF.

This chain connects TRBV5-1 to TRBJ2-2; 7 bases map to TRBD1. CDR3 length equals 14 residues. Losses at the gene ends were 7 bases for V and 6 bases for J; bases not matched to a gene: 9. The germline V gene has CDR1 SGHRS and CDR2 YFSETQ. CDR3 nucleotides: TGCGCCAGCGGACTTGACAGGGCGGCCGGGGAGCTGTTTTTT. Translating it yields CASGLDRAAGELFF. The whole variable domain, remainder taken from reference TRBV5-1 and TRBJ2-2, is KAGVTQTPRYLIKTRGQQVTLSCSPISGHRSVSWYQQTPGQGLQFLFEYFSETQRNKGNFPGRFSGRQFSNSRSEMNVSTLELGDSALYLCASGLDRAAGELFFGEGSRLTVL.